The 23 T cell receptor beta chains below come from one sample, sequenced in a study of blood T cell repertoires in COVID-19. Here immunoSEQ multiplex PCR was the method, and the copy in TCRdb shows in-frame clones only, minus some. There are about 240,000 clones in the sample; approximately 78% occur only once, and 3.4% lies in the top ten. Sample: peripheral blood. The receptors were gathered from a woman aged 18-35 years with acute or convalescent COVID-19.

The J gene is TRBJ1-1, the V gene TRBV7-6; D might be TRBD1 (5 bases). Germline CDR1 SGHVS, CDR2 FNYEAQ. CDR3 length: 14 amino acids. V gave up 5 bases and J gave up 1 base, with 11 bases separating them. CDR3 loop: CASSTFGGNTEAFF. As DNA, the CDR3 is TGTGCCAGCAGCACTTTCGGGGGGAACACTGAAGCTTTCTTT.

This chain connects TRBV3-1 (or the pseudogene TRBV3-2) to TRBJ1-6, with 7 bases matching TRBD1. Looked up from germline, CDR1 is LGHDT and CDR2 is YNNKEL (reference sequence). The CDR3 sequence is 16 residues long. With V trimmed by 5 bases and J by 7 bases, 11 bases remained unmatched. The CDR3 loop reads CASSSTHRGWNSPLHF. CDR3 DNA: TGTGCCAGCAGCTCTACCCACAGGGGATGGAATTCACCCCTCCACTTT.

This chain connects TRBV12-3 or TRBV12-4 to TRBJ2-3; D possibly corresponds to TRBD1 (6 bases). The CDR3 loop spans 13 amino acids. Trimming left V 6 bases short and J 4 bases short, with 11 bases between. The CDR3 DNA follows: TGTGCCAGCAGCCACAGGGTCCCAGATACGCAGTATTTT. Translated, it gives CASSHRVPDTQYF.

This chain joins TRBV27 and TRBJ2-6, with TRBD1 identical over 8 bases. The CDR3 sequence is 17 residues long. Unmatched junction bases numbered 7, after V lost 6 bases and J lost 0 bases. Germline assignment: CDR1 MNHEY and CDR2 SMNVEV (reference sequence). CDR3 bases: TGTGCCAGCAGGTCGACAGGGGTCACCTCTGGGGCCAACGTCCTGACTTTC. This gives the protein CASRSTGVTSGANVLTF.

J is TRBJ1-1 and V is TRBV29-1, with 7 bases matching TRBD1. CDR1 SQVTM and CDR2 ANQGSEA come from the germline V gene. The CDR3 runs to 13 residues. Germline trimming cut 5 bases from V and 1 base from J; bases unmatched to any gene: 4. In DNA, the CDR3 is TGCAGCGTTTCAAAGGGGGCGAACACTGAAGCTTTCTTT. It specifies CSVSKGANTEAFF.

This clone was picked up a small number of times. The chain carries TRBV2 and TRBJ1-3, with unresolved D. CDR1 SNHLY and CDR2 FYNNEI come from the germline V gene. The CDR3 is made up of 17 amino acids. V was pared by 4 bases and J by 0 bases, with 16 bases between. The CDR3 nucleotides read TGTGCCAGCAGTGGAGACATCTTTGGGAGCTCTGGAAACACCATATATTTT. Amino acids: CASSGDIFGSSGNTIYF. Supplemented by reference TRBV2 and TRBJ1-3, the full variable domain reads EPEVTQTPSHQVTQMGQEVILRCVPISNHLYFYWYRQILGQKVEFLVSFYNNEISEKSEIFDDQFSVERPDGSNFTLKIRSTKLEDSAMYFCASSGDIFGSSGNTIYFGEGSWLTVV.

The rearrangement links TRBV19 to TRBJ2-1; 10 bases match TRBD2. The ends lost 4 bases at V and 4 bases at J; junction bases unmatched: 7. Germline CDR1 is LNHDA and CDR2 is SQIVND (reference sequence). This CDR3 comprises 16 residues. The DNA for the CDR3 is TGTGCCAGTAGTAGACAATCTAGCGGGAGTTACAATGAGCAGTTCTTC. Protein product: CASSRQSSGSYNEQFF.

V gene TRBV6-1 combines with J gene TRBJ2-7, with a possible D match to TRBD2 (5 bases). CDR1 and CDR2 from the germline V gene are MNHNS and SASEGT. Trimming stripped 0 bases from V and 12 bases from J, with 27 bases between. This CDR3 contains 17 residues. CDR3 nucleotides: TGTGCCAGCAGTGAAGCGCTTATCGCAAAGGGTCCTAGAGAGGGGTACTTC. Encoded protein: CASSEALIAKGPREGYF.

This clone was seen more than once but under ten times. The V gene is TRBV5-1, the J gene TRBJ1-4, with D perhaps matching TRBD1 (5 bases). This CDR3 is built from 15 residues. Per the germline V gene, CDR1 is SGHRS and CDR2 is YFSETQ. V was shortened by 0 bases and J by 10 bases, with 16 bases between the two germline ends. The CDR3 loop is CASSLGSGIIGKLFF. DNA of the CDR3: TGCGCCAGCAGCTTGGGCTCAGGGATTATCGGAAAACTGTTTTTT.

The sample holds a few counts of this clone. The rearrangement joins TRBV7-2 to TRBJ2-2, with 12 bases aligning to TRBD2. Germline assignment: CDR1 SGHTA and CDR2 FQGNSA. Germline trimming cut 1 base from V and 6 bases from J; bases unmatched to any gene: 6. This CDR3 region has 17 residues. CDR3 nucleotides: TGTGCCAGCAGCTTAGGACTAGCGGGAGTTGGGTCCGGGGAGCTGTTTTTT. This translates into CASSLGLAGVGSGELFF.

The J gene is TRBJ2-1, the V gene TRBV21-1; the D segment call TRBD2 is taken from the table without a DNA check. TRBV21-1 is tagged as a pseudogene. This CDR3 spans 21 amino acids. The CDR3 loop is CASSKAPGLAAGGAGEGEQFF. The CDR3, as DNA: TGTGCCAGCAGCAAAGCGCCGGGACTAGCGGCCGGAGGGGCCGGAGAGGGAGAGCAGTTCTTC.

The chain combines TRBV5-4 with TRBJ2-6, with a weak D call TRBD2 (6 bases). The V gene's germline CDR1 is SGHNT and CDR2 YYREEE (reference sequence). This CDR3 is built from 16 residues. Trimming stripped 0 bases from V and 2 bases from J, with 9 bases between. In DNA form, the CDR3 reads TGTGCCAGCAGCTTGGATGGGGAGGCTGGGGCCAACGTCCTGACTTTC. Translation gives CASSLDGEAGANVLTF.

This clone was recorded a few times. This sequence joins TRBV28 and TRBJ2-7; 11 bases fit TRBD2. From germline, CDR1 is MDHEN and CDR2 SYDVKM. The CDR3 spans 19 residues. The trim removed 8 bases at V and 1 base at J, leaving 19 bases unmatched. CDR3 sequence: CASQPASLAGGLVSYEQYF. The CDR3 bases are TGTGCCAGCCAACCCGCCAGTCTAGCGGGAGGTCTAGTATCCTACGAGCAGTACTTC. The variable domain in full, with the rest retrieved from reference TRBV28 and TRBJ2-7, is DVKVTQSSRYLVKRTGEKVFLECVQDMDHENMFWYRQDPGLGLRLIYFSYDVKMKEKGDIPEGYSVSREKKERFSLILESASTNQTSMYLCASQPASLAGGLVSYEQYFGPGTRLTVT.

The genes are TRBV30 and TRBJ2-7; no clear D. The germline CDR1 and CDR2 sequences are GTSNPN and SVGIG (reference sequence). CDR3 length equals 14 residues. Trimming removed 1 base from V and 0 bases from J, with 10 bases in between. The DNA for the CDR3 is TGTGCCTGGAGTGAAGACTGGGTCTCCTACGAGCAGTACTTC. Amino acid sequence: CAWSEDWVSYEQYF.

The CDR3 here is CASSEGLAGGLSGYNEQFF. The CDR3 coding sequence is TGTGCCAGCAGCGAGGGACTAGCGGGAGGGTTAAGTGGATACAATGAGCAGTTCTTC. This chain joins TRBV7-2 and TRBJ2-1; 16 bases align to TRBD2. CDR1 and CDR2 (germline): SGHTA, FQGNSA. Unmatched junction bases numbered 11, after V lost 5 bases and J lost 4 bases. This CDR3 is 19 amino acids long.

V and J are TRBV14 and TRBJ1-6; D gene unclear. Germline lookup yields CDR1 SGHDN and CDR2 FVKESK. The CDR3 loop spans 14 amino acids. V was trimmed by 6 bases and J by 4 bases, leaving 10 bases between them. The CDR3 is CASRRSVYNSPLHF. CDR3 DNA: TGTGCCAGCAGACGCAGTGTGTATAATTCACCCCTCCACTTT.

This rearrangement joins TRBV7-3 to TRBJ2-2, with D possibly TRBD1 on 6 matching bases. Trimming left V 5 bases short and J 0 bases short, with 13 bases between. In germline, CDR1 is SGHTA, CDR2 FQGTGA. The CDR3 totals 16 residues. The CDR3 protein is CASSPMDRTNTGELFF. The CDR3 coding sequence is TGTGCCAGCAGCCCAATGGACAGAACGAACACCGGGGAGCTGTTTTTT.

This chain uses TRBV27 with TRBJ1-2; 8 nucleotides line up with TRBD1. The CDR3 runs 15 residues. The V gene end was trimmed by 5 bases and the J gene end by 5 bases; junction bases not matched to a gene: 10. Germline V gene sequence: CDR1 MNHEY, CDR2 SMNVEV (reference sequence). The CDR3 is CASSLGQGVRYGYTF. The CDR3 bases are TGTGCCAGCAGTCTAGGACAGGGCGTACGGTATGGCTACACCTTC.

The chain links TRBV2 to TRBJ2-5; perhaps TRBD2 as D (6 bases). Germline V gene data show CDR1 as SNHLY and CDR2 as FYNNEI. Trimming took 7 bases from V and 1 from J, leaving 16 bases between them. The CDR3 is 15 amino acids. Here the CDR3 reads CASTGDSGGQETQYF. The DNA for the CDR3 is TGTGCCAGCACCGGGGACTCCGGGGGCCAAGAGACCCAGTACTTC.

The chain recombines TRBV7-9 with TRBJ2-5, with 10 bases aligning to TRBD1. The junction had 7 bases not matched to a gene; V was cut back by 1 base and J by 5 bases. The germline CDR1 and CDR2 sequences are SEHNR and FQNEAQ (reference sequence). The CDR3 runs to 16 residues. The CDR3 DNA sequence: TGTGCCAGCAGCTTAGGACAGGGGGCAGAGGTGGAGACCCAGTACTTC. Translated: CASSLGQGAEVETQYF.

This clone came up a few times. J is TRBJ2-4 and V is TRBV6-5, with D maybe TRBD2 (6 bases). Germline assignment: CDR1 MNHEY and CDR2 SVGAGI. This CDR3 has 14 amino acids. The V and J ends lost 5 bases and 4 bases respectively, with 12 bases between them. This CDR3 reads CASSPRDPKNIQYF. The CDR3 DNA is TGTGCCAGCAGTCCGCGGGACCCGAAAAACATTCAGTACTTC.

This clone was seen once. The chain combines TRBV3-1 (or the pseudogene TRBV3-2) with TRBJ1-1, with D maybe TRBD1 (5 bases). Germline assignment: CDR1 LGHDT and CDR2 YNNKEL (reference sequence). Trimming took 2 bases from V and 4 from J, leaving 11 bases between them. The CDR3 has 14 residues. CDR3 sequence (DNA): TGTGCCAGCAGCCAATCCGACAGTTCCACTGAAGCTTTCTTT. It is translated as CASSQSDSSTEAFF.

The J gene is TRBJ2-7, the V gene TRBV27, with 8 bases that match TRBD1. Germline V lookup: CDR1 MNHEY, CDR2 SMNVEV (reference sequence). The CDR3 has 14 residues. The ends lost 5 bases at V and 4 bases at J; junction bases unmatched: 7. CDR3 loop: CASSVAGGKYEQYF. Written as DNA, the CDR3 is TGTGCCAGCAGTGTCGCAGGGGGCAAGTACGAGCAGTACTTC.